This TCR beta chain originates from a study of a mutant IDH1 vaccine in newly diagnosed glioma. Findings of the study overall: It was about 93% of patients that developed vaccine-induced immune responses.

TCRdb's table, derived via immunoSEQ multiplex PCR, lists solely in-frame clones and lacks some. The profile shows roughly 86,000 clones, around 80% of them singletons. The time point here: baseline, week 1 (first vaccination visit). Treatment described: pre-vaccination baseline after standard-of-care therapy. Note on this clone: As yet, its antigen is unknown.

This TCR derives from a middle-aged man with glioma. This specimen was PBMCs, taken from a glioma patient treated with radiotherapy, temozolomide or both.

CDR3 residues: CASSIPSGRTQNIQYF. CDR3 DNA: TGTGCCAGCAGCATCCCTAGCGGGAGAACCCAAAACATTCAGTACTTC. This chain links TRBV7-2 with TRBJ2-4, with 10 bases identical to TRBD2. The trim removed 5 bases at V and 5 bases at J, leaving 9 bases unmatched. The V gene's germline CDR1 is SGHTA and CDR2 FQGNSA. The CDR3 extends over 16 amino acids.